The 13 T cell receptor beta chains below come from one sample, sequenced in a study of STAT5B mutations in CD4+ large granular lymphocyte leukemia. The protocol was immunoSEQ multiplex PCR, while the TCRdb copy is restricted to in-frame clones and leaves out a portion. The sample records approximately 20,000 clones, approximately 88% being singletons. The sequenced material came from CD4+ T cells from blood buffy coats. These TCRs come from a human donor in good health.

V gene TRBV19 combines with J gene TRBJ2-2; TRBD2 agrees at 10 bases. This CDR3 is built from 15 residues. V trimming: 3 bases; J trimming: 7 bases; junction bases outside the gene matches: 5. Per germline, CDR1 LNHDA and CDR2 SQIVND (reference sequence). The CDR3 DNA follows: TGTGCCAGTAGTATCCTAGAGCGGGAGGGCGGGGAGCTGTTTTTT. It encodes CASSILEREGGELFF.

The chain links TRBV4-1 to TRBJ1-1, with TRBD1 as a possible D gene (5 bases). Deletions cut 6 bases from V and 1 base from J, with 12 bases between. The CDR3 is 14 residues long. CDR1 is MGHRA and CDR2 is YSYEKL in the germline V gene. DNA for the CDR3: TGCGCCAGCAGGGGACCCCTTAAGAACACTGAAGCTTTCTTT. It encodes CASRGPLKNTEAFF.

The chain recombines TRBV7-8 with TRBJ2-5; D is uncertain. V was clipped by 0 bases and J by 1 base, with 3 bases between them. The CDR3 contains 13 residues. Germline loops: CDR1 SGHVS, CDR2 FQNEAQ. The CDR3 region has the DNA TGTGCCAGCAGCTTAGCGGTCCAAGAGACCCAGTACTTC. The encoded protein is CASSLAVQETQYF.

This chain joins TRBV29-1 and TRBJ2-3, with 7 bases lining up with TRBD2. Germline V lookup: CDR1 SQVTM, CDR2 ANQGSEA. The CDR3 has 14 amino acids. V dropped 3 bases and J dropped 3; count of bases not matched to a gene: 6. The CDR3 DNA is TGCAGCGTTGAGTCGTGGGGGGGTACAGATACGCAGTATTTT. It is translated as CSVESWGGTDTQYF.

This rearrangement joins TRBV5-4 to TRBJ1-1, with a possible D match to TRBD1 (5 bases). CDR3 length: 14 amino acids. V lost 4 bases to trimming and J lost 5 bases, with 15 bases between them. CDR1 SGHNT and CDR2 YYREEE come from the germline V gene (reference sequence). The CDR3 nucleotides read TGTGCCAGCAGCCCCTGGGGGGGAGGTACTGAAGCTTTCTTT. This sequence encodes CASSPWGGGTEAFF.

This clone is a singleton in its sample. J is TRBJ2-7 and V is TRBV9, with 7 bases that match TRBD2. CDR1 and CDR2 from the germline V gene are SGDLS and YYNGEE. This CDR3 has 15 amino acids. Trimming removed 0 bases from V and 4 bases from J; junction bases left unmatched: 7. This CDR3 is CASSVAVGGLYEQYF. As DNA, the CDR3 is TGTGCCAGCAGCGTAGCTGTGGGAGGGCTTTACGAGCAGTACTTC.

CDR3 loop: CASSPQTGYNQPQHF. The CDR3 DNA is TGTGCCAGCTCACCCCAGACAGGGTACAATCAGCCCCAGCATTTT. The genes are TRBV18 and TRBJ1-5, with 7 bases identical to TRBD1. Losses at the gene ends were 3 bases for V and 3 bases for J; bases not matched to a gene: 5. CDR3 length: 15 amino acids. Germline V lookup: CDR1 KGHSH, CDR2 LQKENI.

The chain recombines TRBV19 with TRBJ1-4; D unclear. Germline V gene sequence: CDR1 LNHDA, CDR2 SQIVND (reference sequence). The CDR3 extends over 15 amino acids. V lost 5 bases to trimming and J lost 0 bases, with 10 bases between them. CDR3 nucleotides: TGTGCCAGTAGTTCCTATTCTGCAACTAATGAAAAACTGTTTTTT. Protein product: CASSSYSATNEKLFF.

The genes are TRBV19 and TRBJ1-5; D remains unclear. CDR1 LNHDA and CDR2 SQIVND come from the germline V gene (reference sequence). V lost 3 bases to trimming and J lost 3 bases, with 15 bases between them. The CDR3 spans 16 residues. CDR3 nucleotides: TGTGCCAGTAGTATCACTGTTAGAGGGTCCAATCAGCCCCAGCATTTT. This gives the protein CASSITVRGSNQPQHF.

The J gene is TRBJ2-3, the V gene TRBV6-6; 7 bases align to TRBD1. The CDR3 totals 16 residues. CDR1 and CDR2 from the germline V gene are MNHNY and SVGAGI (reference sequence). J was trimmed by 2 bases and V by 2 bases; bases with no gene match: 7. CDR3 protein: CASSYLGQGVTDTQYF. The CDR3 bases are TGTGCCAGCAGTTACCTGGGTCAGGGGGTCACAGATACGCAGTATTTT.

The rearrangement links TRBV2 to TRBJ1-1, with 7 bases matching TRBD1. V shed 11 bases and J 1 base; nucleotides not matched to a gene: 7. The germline gives CDR1 SNHLY, CDR2 FYNNEI. The CDR3 runs to 13 residues. CDR3 protein: CAGGGQWNTEAFF. CDR3 coding DNA: TGTGCCGGAGGGGGACAGTGGAACACTGAAGCTTTCTTT.

The rearrangement links TRBV30 to TRBJ2-5; 7 bases map to TRBD2. The DNA end is a closer match to TRBJ2-7, so the J assignment may be wrong. The germline CDR1 and CDR2 sequences are GTSNPN and SVGIG (reference sequence). CDR3 length: 14 amino acids. CDR3 sequence reads: CAWKGLAESYEQYF. As DNA, the CDR3 is TGTGCCTGGAAAGGGCTAGCGGAATCCTACGAGCAGTACTTC.

The table lists this clone with a count of one. V gene TRBV7-6 combines with J gene TRBJ2-1, with D uncertain. Germline V gene sequence: CDR1 SGHVS, CDR2 FNYEAQ. The CDR3 spans 17 residues. Trimming stripped 5 bases from V and 1 base from J, with 18 bases between. CDR3 region: CASSPRQSQTSYNEQFF. Written as DNA, the CDR3 is TGTGCCAGCAGCCCCCGCCAAAGTCAGACATCCTACAATGAGCAGTTCTTC.